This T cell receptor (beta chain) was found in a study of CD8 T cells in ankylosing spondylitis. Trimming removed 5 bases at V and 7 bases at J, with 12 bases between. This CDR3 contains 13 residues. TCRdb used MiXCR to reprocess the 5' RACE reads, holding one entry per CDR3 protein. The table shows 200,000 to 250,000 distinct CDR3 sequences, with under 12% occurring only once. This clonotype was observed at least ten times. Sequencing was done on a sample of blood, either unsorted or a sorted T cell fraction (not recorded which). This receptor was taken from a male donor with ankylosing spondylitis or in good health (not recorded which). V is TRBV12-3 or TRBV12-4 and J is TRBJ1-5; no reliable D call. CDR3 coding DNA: TGTGCCAGCAGTACCGCGGAGGGCCAGCCCCAGCATTTT. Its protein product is CASSTAEGQPQHF.